This TCR beta chain is drawn from a study of blood T cells in healthy people across ages. A J-beta primer mix and a sample-barcoded 5' primer were used in a second PCR of roughly 7 to 12 cycles. TCRdb itself ran the 5' RACE reads through MiXCR, one entry per CDR3 protein. Among about 970,000 distinct CDR3 sequences listed, roughly 50% were seen once. A word on this clonotype: Its antigen remains unidentified.

Each sample provided at least 5 micrograms of extracted total RNA. The germline V gene has CDR1 DFQATT and CDR2 SNEGSKA (reference sequence). This CDR3 is built from 17 residues. The V gene end was trimmed by 1 base and the J gene end by 2 bases; junction bases not matched to a gene: 9. Findings and caveats of the study: From one million sequenced T cells, diversity estimates were lower bounds. Unsorted PBMCs ruled out conclusive naive versus antigen-experienced comparison.

What was sequenced was blood. The chain has TRBV20-1 and TRBJ2-3; 10 nucleotides match TRBD2. This receptor was identified in a woman aged 60-70 years in good health. In DNA form, the CDR3 reads TGCAGTGCTAGAGTATCTAGCGGGAGATCTGACACAGATACGCAGTATTTT. It is translated as CSARVSSGRSDTDTQYF.